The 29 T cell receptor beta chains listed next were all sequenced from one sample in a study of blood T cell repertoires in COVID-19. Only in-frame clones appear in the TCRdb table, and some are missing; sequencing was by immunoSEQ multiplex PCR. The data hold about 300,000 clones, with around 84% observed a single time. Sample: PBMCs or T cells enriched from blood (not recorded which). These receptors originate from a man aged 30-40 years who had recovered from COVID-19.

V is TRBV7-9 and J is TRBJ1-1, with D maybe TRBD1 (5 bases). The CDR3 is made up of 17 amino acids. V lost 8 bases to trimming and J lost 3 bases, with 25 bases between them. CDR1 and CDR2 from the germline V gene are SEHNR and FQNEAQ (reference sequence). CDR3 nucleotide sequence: TGTGCCAGCCATAGAGATAGGGCTCCCAGGGCCGACACTGAAGCTTTCTTT. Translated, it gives CASHRDRAPRADTEAFF. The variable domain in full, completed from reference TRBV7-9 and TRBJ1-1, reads DTGVSQNPRHKITKRGQNVTFRCDPISEHNRLYWYRQTLGQGPEFLTYFQNEAQLEKSRLLSDRFSAERPKGSFSTLEIQRTEQGDSAMYLCASHRDRAPRADTEAFFGQGTRLTVV.

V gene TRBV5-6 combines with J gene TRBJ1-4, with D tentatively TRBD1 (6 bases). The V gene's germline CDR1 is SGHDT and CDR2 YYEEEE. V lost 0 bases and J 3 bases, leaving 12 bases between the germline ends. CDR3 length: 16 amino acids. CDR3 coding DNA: TGTGCCAGCAGCTTGGTTGGGGGCTTGGCTAATGAAAAACTGTTTTTT. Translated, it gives CASSLVGGLANEKLFF.

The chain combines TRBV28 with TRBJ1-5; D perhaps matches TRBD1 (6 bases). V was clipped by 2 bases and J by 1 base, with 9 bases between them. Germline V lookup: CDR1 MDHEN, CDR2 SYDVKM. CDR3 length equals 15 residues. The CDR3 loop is CASSLAGASNQPQHF. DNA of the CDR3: TGTGCCAGCAGTTTAGCGGGGGCGAGCAATCAGCCCCAGCATTTT.

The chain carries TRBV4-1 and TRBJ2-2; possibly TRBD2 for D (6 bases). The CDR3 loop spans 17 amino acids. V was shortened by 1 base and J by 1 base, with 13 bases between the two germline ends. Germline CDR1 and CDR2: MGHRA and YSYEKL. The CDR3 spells CASSQVLGGRNTGELFF. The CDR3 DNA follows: TGCGCCAGCAGCCAAGTTCTGGGGGGACGGAACACCGGGGAGCTGTTTTTT.

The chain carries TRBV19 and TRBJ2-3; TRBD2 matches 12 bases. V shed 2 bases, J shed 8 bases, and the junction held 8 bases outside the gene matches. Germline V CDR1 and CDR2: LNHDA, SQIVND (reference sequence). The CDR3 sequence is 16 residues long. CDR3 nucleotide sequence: TGTGCCAGTAGTATACTAGCGGGAGGGTCCCTACTTACGCAGTATTTT. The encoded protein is CASSILAGGSLLTQYF.

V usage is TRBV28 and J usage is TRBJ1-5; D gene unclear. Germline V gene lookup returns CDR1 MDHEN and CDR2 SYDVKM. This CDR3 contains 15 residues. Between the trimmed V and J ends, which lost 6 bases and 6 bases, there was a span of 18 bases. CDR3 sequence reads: CASRGLGRAGQPQHF. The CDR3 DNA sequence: TGTGCCAGCAGGGGTCTGGGGAGGGCTGGTCAGCCCCAGCATTTT.

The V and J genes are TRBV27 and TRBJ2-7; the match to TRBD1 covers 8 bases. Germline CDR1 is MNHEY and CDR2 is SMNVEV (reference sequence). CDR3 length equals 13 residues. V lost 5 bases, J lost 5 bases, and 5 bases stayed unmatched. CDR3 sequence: CASSRRTGNEQYF. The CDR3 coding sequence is TGTGCCAGCAGTCGGAGGACAGGGAACGAGCAGTACTTC.

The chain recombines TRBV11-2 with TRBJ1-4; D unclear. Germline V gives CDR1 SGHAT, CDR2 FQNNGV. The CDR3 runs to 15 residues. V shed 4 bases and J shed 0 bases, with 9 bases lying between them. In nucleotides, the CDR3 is TGTGCCAGCAGCTCCCTCACTGCAACTAATGAAAAACTGTTTTTT. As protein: CASSSLTATNEKLFF.

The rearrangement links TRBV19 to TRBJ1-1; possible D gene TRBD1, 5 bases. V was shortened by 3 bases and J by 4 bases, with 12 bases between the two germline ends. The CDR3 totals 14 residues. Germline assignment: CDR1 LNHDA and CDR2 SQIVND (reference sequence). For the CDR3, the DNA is TGTGCCAGTAGTATTGGAGGGGCGTCCACTGAAGCTTTCTTT. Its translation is CASSIGGASTEAFF.

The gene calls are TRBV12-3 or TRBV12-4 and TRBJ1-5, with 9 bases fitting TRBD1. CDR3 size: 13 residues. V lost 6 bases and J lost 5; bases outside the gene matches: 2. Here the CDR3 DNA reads TGTGCCAGCAGGGGACAGGGAGATCAGCCCCAGCATTTT. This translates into CASRGQGDQPQHF.

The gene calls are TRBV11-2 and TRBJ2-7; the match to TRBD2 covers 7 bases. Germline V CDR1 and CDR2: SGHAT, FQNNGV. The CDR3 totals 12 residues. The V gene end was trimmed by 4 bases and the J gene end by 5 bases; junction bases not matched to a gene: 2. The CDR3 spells CASSWGGDEQYF. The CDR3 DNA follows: TGTGCCAGCAGCTGGGGGGGAGACGAGCAGTACTTC.

CDR3 sequence reads: CASSLRGLAGYEQYF. In nucleotides, the CDR3 is TGTGCCAGCAGCCTACGGGGACTAGCGGGCTACGAGCAGTACTTC. This chain connects TRBV7-2 to TRBJ2-7; 12 nucleotides line up with TRBD2. V was clipped by 5 bases and J by 3 bases; unmatched bases: 5. CDR1 and CDR2 (germline): SGHTA, FQGNSA. The CDR3 loop spans 15 amino acids.

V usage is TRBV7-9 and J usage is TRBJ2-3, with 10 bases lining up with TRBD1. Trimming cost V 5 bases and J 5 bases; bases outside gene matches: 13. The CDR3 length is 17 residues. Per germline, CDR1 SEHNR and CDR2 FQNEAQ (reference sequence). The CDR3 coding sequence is TGTGCCAGCAGCCCGCACCGGGACAGGGGAGGGAAAGATACGCAGTATTTT. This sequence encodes CASSPHRDRGGKDTQYF. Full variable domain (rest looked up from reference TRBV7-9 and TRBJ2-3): DTGVSQNPRHKITKRGQNVTFRCDPISEHNRLYWYRQTLGQGPEFLTYFQNEAQLEKSRLLSDRFSAERPKGSFSTLEIQRTEQGDSAMYLCASSPHRDRGGKDTQYFGPGTRLTVL.

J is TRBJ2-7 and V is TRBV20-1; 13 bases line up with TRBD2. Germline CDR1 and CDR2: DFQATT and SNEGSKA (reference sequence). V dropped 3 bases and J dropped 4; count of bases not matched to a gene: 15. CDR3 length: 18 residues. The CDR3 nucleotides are TGCAGTGCTAGTCCCCATACCGGGACTAGCGGGATCGGGTACGAGCAGTACTTC. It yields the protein CSASPHTGTSGIGYEQYF.

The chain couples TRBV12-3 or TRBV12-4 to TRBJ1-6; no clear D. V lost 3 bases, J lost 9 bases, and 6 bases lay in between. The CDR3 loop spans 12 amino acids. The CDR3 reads CASSLIGSPLHF. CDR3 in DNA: TGTGCCAGCAGTTTGATCGGTTCACCCCTCCACTTT.

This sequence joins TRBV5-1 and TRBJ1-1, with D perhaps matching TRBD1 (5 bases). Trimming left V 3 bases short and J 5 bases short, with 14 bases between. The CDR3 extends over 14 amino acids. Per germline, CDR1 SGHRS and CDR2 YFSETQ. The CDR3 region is CASSWGHRRTEAFF. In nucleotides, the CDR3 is TGCGCCAGCAGCTGGGGCCACCGTCGAACTGAAGCTTTCTTT.

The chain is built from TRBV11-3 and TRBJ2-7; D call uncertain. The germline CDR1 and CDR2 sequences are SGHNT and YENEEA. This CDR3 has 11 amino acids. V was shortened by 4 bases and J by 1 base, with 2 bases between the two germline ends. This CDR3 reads CASSSSYEQYF. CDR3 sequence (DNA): TGTGCCAGCAGCTCTTCCTACGAGCAGTACTTC.

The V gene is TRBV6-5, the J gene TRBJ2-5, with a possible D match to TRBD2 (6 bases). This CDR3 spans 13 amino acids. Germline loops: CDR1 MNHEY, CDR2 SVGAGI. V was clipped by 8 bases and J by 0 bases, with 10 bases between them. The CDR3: CASAGQYQETQYF. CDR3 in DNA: TGTGCCAGCGCGGGGCAGTACCAAGAGACCCAGTACTTC.

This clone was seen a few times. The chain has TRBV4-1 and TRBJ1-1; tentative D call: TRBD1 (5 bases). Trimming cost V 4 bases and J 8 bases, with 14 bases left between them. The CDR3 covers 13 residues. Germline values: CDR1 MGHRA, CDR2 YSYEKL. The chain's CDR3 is CASSRLGVGEAFF. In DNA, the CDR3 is TGCGCCAGCAGCCGGTTAGGGGTAGGGGAAGCTTTCTTT.

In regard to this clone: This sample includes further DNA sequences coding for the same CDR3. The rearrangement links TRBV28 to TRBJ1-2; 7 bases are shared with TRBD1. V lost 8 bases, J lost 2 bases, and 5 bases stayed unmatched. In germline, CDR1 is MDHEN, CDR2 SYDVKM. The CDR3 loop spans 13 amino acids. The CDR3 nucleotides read TGTGCCAGCCGAAGGACAGGAAACTATGGCTACACCTTC. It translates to CASRRTGNYGYTF.

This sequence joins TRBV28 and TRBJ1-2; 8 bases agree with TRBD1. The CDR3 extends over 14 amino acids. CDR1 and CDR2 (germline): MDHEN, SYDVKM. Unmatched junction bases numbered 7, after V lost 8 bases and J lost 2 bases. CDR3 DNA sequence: TGTGCCAGCTACAGGGGGGTTTGGAACTATGGCTACACCTTC. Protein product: CASYRGVWNYGYTF.

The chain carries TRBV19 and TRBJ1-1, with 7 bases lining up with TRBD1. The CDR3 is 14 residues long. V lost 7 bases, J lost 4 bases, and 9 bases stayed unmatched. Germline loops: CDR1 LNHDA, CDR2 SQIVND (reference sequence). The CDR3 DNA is TGTGCCAGTAATGAGGGGGCGCTGGGCACTGAAGCTTTCTTT. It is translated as CASNEGALGTEAFF.

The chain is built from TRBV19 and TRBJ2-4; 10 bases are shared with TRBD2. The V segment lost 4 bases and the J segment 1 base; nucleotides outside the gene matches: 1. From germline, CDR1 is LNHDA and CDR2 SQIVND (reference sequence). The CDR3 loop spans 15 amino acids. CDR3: CASSTLAGAKNIQYF. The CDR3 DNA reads TGTGCCAGTAGTACACTAGCGGGGGCCAAAAACATTCAGTACTTC. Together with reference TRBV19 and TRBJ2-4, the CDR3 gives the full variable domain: DGGITQSPKYLFRKEGQNVTLSCEQNLNHDAMYWYRQDPGQGLRLIYYSQIVNDFQKGDIAEGYSVSREKKESFPLTVTSAQKNPTAFYLCASSTLAGAKNIQYFGAGTRLSVL.

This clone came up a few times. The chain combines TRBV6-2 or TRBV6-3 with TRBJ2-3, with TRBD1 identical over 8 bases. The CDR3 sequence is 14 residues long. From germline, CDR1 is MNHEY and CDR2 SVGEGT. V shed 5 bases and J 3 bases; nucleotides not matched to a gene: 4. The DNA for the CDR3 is TGTGCCAGCAGTGCAGGGGGCGAGACAGATACGCAGTATTTT. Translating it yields CASSAGGETDTQYF.

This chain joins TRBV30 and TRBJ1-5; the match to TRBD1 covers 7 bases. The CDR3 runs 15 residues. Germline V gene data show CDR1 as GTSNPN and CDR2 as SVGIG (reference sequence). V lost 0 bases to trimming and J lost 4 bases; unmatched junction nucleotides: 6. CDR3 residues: CAWSVTGAGNQPQHF. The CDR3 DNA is TGTGCCTGGAGTGTAACAGGGGCAGGGAATCAGCCCCAGCATTTT.

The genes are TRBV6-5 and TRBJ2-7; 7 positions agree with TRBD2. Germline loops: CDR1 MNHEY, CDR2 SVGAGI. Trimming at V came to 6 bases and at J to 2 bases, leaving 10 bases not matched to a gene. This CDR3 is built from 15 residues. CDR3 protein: CASSRREQGPYEQYF. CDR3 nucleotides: TGTGCCAGCAGCCGGCGGGAGCAGGGCCCCTACGAGCAGTACTTC.

Here the CDR3 DNA reads TGTGCCAGCAGCCCGACCAACAGGCGAGCGAGCTCTGGAAACACCATATATTTT. Its protein product is CASSPTNRRASSGNTIYF. The rearrangement links TRBV7-9 to TRBJ1-3; TRBD1 might be the D (5 bases). Germline V gene sequence: CDR1 SEHNR, CDR2 FQNEAQ (reference sequence). Trimming cost V 5 bases and J 0 bases, with 20 bases left between them. This CDR3 is built from 18 residues.

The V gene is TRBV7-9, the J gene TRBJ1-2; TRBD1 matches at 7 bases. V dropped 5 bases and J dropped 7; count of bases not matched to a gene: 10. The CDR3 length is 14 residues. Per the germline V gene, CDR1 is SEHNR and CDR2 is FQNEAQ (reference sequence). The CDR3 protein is CASSREDRFFGYTF. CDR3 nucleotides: TGTGCCAGCAGCCGTGAGGACAGGTTTTTTGGCTACACCTTC.

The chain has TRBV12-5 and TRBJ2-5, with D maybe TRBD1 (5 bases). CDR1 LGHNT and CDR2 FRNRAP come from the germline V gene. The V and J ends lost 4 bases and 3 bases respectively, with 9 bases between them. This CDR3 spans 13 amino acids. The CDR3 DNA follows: TGTGCTAGTGGTTCGGACACTGAAGAGACCCAGTACTTC. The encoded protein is CASGSDTEETQYF.